This T cell receptor beta chain is drawn from a study of blood T cell repertoires in COVID-19. The germline CDR1 and CDR2 sequences are SGHAT and FQNNGV. V lost 6 bases, J lost 3 bases, and 11 bases lay in between. The CDR3 is 14 residues long. The age range of participants was about 18 to 100 years, with residence in around 22 US areas. Participants' reported clinical history set cohort assignment. Data came from immunoSEQ multiplex PCR; TCRdb stores just in-frame clones and leaves some out. The sample has fewer than 150,000 clones; over 80% are singletons. The gene calls are TRBV11-2 and TRBJ1-4, with D possibly being TRBD1 (5 bases). The receptor was isolated from a man in his thirties or forties who had recovered from COVID-19. The sequenced material came from PBMCs or T cells enriched from blood (not recorded which). The CDR3 DNA follows: TGTGCCAGCAGTCCAGGGCGCTCTAATGAAAAACTGTTTTTT. Protein: CASSPGRSNEKLFF.